The source of this T cell receptor beta chain is a study of blood T cell repertoires in COVID-19. At the level of the study: The samples span acute and convalescent COVID-19 from the United States, Italy and Spain.

Trimming pared 1 base from V and 7 bases from J, leaving 16 bases between. Looked up from germline, CDR1 is MDHEN and CDR2 is SYDVKM. This CDR3 spans 15 amino acids. Cohort placement rested on clinical history that participants reported themselves. In the authors' workflow: Reference gene primer amplification in the assay estimated nucleated cell counts. Some clones are missing from TCRdb's copy, which holds only in-frame ones; the method was immunoSEQ multiplex PCR. The V and J calls and the clone size are those of that table, but D and trimming were determined from the DNA. Altogether some 320,000 clones are present, around 87% being singletons, with the ten largest covering under 5.5%.

The sample taken for sequencing was PBMCs or T cells enriched from blood (not recorded which). The TCR comes from a woman in her twenties or thirties who had recovered from COVID-19. The rearrangement links TRBV28 to TRBJ1-2; D gene ambiguous. The CDR3 sequence: CASSLSPGLKPGYTF. CDR3 nucleotides: TGTGCCAGCAGTTTATCCCCGGGGTTGAAGCCTGGCTACACCTTC.